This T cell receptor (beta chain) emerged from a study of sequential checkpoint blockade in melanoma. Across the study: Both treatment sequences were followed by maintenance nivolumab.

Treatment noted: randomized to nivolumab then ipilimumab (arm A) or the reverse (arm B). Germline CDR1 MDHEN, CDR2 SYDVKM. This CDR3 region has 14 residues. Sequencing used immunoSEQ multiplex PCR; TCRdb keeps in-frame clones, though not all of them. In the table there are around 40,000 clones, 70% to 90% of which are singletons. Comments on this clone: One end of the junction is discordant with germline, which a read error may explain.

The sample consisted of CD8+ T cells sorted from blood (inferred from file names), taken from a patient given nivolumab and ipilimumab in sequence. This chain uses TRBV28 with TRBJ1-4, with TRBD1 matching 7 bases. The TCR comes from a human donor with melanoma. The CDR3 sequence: CASSHDRENEKLFF. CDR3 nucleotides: TGTGCCAGCAGTCATGACAGGGAGAATGAGAAACTGTTTTTT.